Listed below are T cell receptor beta chains from one sample, sequenced in a study of cytomegalovirus exposure and HLA in healthy donors. Repertoires were generated with immunoSEQ multiplex PCR, while TCRdb's copy carries only in-frame clones and drops some. The sample carries around 58,000 clones, 85% to 90% recorded once. What was sequenced was PBMCs. Every receptor here comes from a woman under 30 in good health and CMV-seronegative. CDR3s include the opening cysteine and the closing phenylalanine or tryptophan. Each record gives: V gene, clone size, D gene, J gene, CDR3 DNA, CDR3 protein. The D gene is left open where the match is weak. The size field is filled for only some rows; it gives once, few, many or a size class.

TRBV18,.,.,TRBJ1-5,TGTGCCAGCTCACCATTCAATCAGGAAAATCAGCCCCAGCATTTT,CASSPFNQENQPQHF
TRBV28,.,.,TRBJ2-7,TGTGCCAGCCGTCCCGGGAGCTCCTACGAGCAGTACTTC,CASRPGSSYEQYF
TRBV19,.,.,TRBJ1-6,TGTGCCAGTAGTATTTCTTCAGGGGATAATTCACCCCTCCACTTT,CASSISSGDNSPLHF
TRBV5-1,.,TRBD2,TRBJ2-1,TGCGCCAGCAGCCCCGGACTAGCGGGAGGATCCTACAATGAGCAGTTCTTC,CASSPGLAGGSYNEQFF
TRBV4-1,.,.,TRBJ2-5,TGCGCCAGCAGTCGAGCGGGACAAGGCGGAGAGACCCAGTACTTC,CASSRAGQGGETQYF
TRBV7-2,.,.,TRBJ2-5,TGTGCCAGCAGCTTAGTTGGGGCAGAGACCCAGTACTTC,CASSLVGAETQYF
TRBV7-8,.,TRBD1,TRBJ1-1,TGTGCCAGCAGCTTATTTTGGGACAGACACACTGAAGCTTTCTTT,CASSLFWDRHTEAFF
TRBV7-9,few,.,TRBJ1-6,TGTGCCAGCAGCTTAGGACAGTCGGGTTCACCCCTCCACTTT,CASSLGQSGSPLHF
TRBV11-2,.,.,TRBJ2-7,TGTGCCAGCAGCTTAGGATGGAGGGTTCACTTC,CASSLGWRVHF
TRBV2,.,TRBD1,TRBJ1-1,TGTGCCAGCAGAGCCTACAGGGGATCCACTGAAGCTTTCTTT,CASRAYRGSTEAFF
TRBV10-1,.,TRBD1,TRBJ2-7,TGCGCCAGCGGAGCACAGGGGGCCTACGAGCAGTACTTC,CASGAQGAYEQYF
TRBV4-3,.,TRBD1,TRBJ1-2,TGCGCCAGCAGCCAAGATGGACAGGGACCCCGCTATGGCTACACCTTC,CASSQDGQGPRYGYTF
TRBV5-1,.,.,TRBJ1-1,TGCGCCAGCAGCTTGGATCAGTCTTACGCTGAAGCTTTCTTT,CASSLDQSYAEAFF
TRBV7-2,.,TRBD1,TRBJ1-5,TGTGCCAGCAGCGTACTACAGGGGAATCAGCCCCAGCATTTT,CASSVLQGNQPQHF
TRBV2,.,.,TRBJ2-5,TGTGCCAGCAGGAAATCAGGGAGGGAGACCCAGTACTTC,CASRKSGRETQYF
TRBV10-3,once,.,TRBJ2-7,TGTGCCATCAGTGGGCGGGCAGGGGCCTCCTACGAGCAGTACTTC,CAISGRAGASYEQYF
TRBV7-2,.,TRBD2,TRBJ2-7,TGTGCCAGCAGCTTAGACCTAGCGGGAAGCTACGAGCAGTACTTC,CASSLDLAGSYEQYF
TRBV2,.,TRBD2,TRBJ2-7,TGTGCCAGCAGCGGACTAGCGGGAGGCCCTGAGCAGTACTTC,CASSGLAGGPEQYF
TRBV28,once,TRBD1,TRBJ1-1,TGTGCCAGCATCTTCGGACAGGTGAACACTGAAGCTTTCTTT,CASIFGQVNTEAFF
TRBV6-1,.,.,TRBJ1-5,TGTGCCAGCAGTGAAGGTCGGGAGTTCGGCAATCAGCCCCAGCATTTT,CASSEGREFGNQPQHF
TRBV9,.,TRBD2,TRBJ2-1,TGTGCCAGCAGCGTCCTAGCGGGAGGACGGGAGCAGTTCTTC,CASSVLAGGREQFF
TRBV5-1,.,.,TRBJ2-7,TGCGCCAGCAGCGGGGAGACAGGTATGAGGGGGTACGAGCAGTACTTC,CASSGETGMRGYEQYF
TRBV9,.,TRBD1,TRBJ2-1,TGTGCCAGCAGCCCGAGGGACAGGGGTAGCGATGAGCAGTTCTTC,CASSPRDRGSDEQFF
TRBV5-1,.,.,TRBJ2-2,TGCGCCAGCAGCTTGGACATCCCTACCGGGGAGCTGTTTTTT,CASSLDIPTGELFF
TRBV18,.,.,TRBJ2-7,TGTGCCAGCTCACCGACCAGCGACGAGCAGTACTTC,CASSPTSDEQYF
TRBV7-9,.,TRBD1,TRBJ1-4,TGTGCCAGCAGCTTCGGACAGGGGTTTGCAACTAATGAAAAACTGTTTTTT,CASSFGQGFATNEKLFF
TRBV25-1,.,.,TRBJ2-3,TGTGCCAGCAGTGAATCAGCTAGCGCGCAGTATTTT,CASSESASAQYF
TRBV27,.,TRBD1,TRBJ1-2,TGTGCCAGCAGTTTACGGACAGGGGGGGACGGCTACACCTTC,CASSLRTGGDGYTF
TRBV25-1,.,TRBD1,TRBJ1-3,TGTGCCAGCAGTGAAGAGGGGGCGAAAAACACCATATATTTT,CASSEEGAKNTIYF
TRBV2,.,TRBD1,TRBJ1-4,TGTGCCAGCAGAACCAGGGACAGCGCAACTAATGAAAAACTGTTTTTT,CASRTRDSATNEKLFF
TRBV6-1,.,TRBD2,TRBJ2-5,TGTGCCAGCAGTGAAATAACTAGCGGGCTTCTGGGGACCCAGTACTTC,CASSEITSGLLGTQYF
TRBV10-1,.,.,TRBJ2-3,TGCGCCAGCAGTGCCGGGGCAGATACGCAGTATTTT,CASSAGADTQYF
TRBV7-9,.,.,TRBJ2-7,TGTGCCAGCAGCTTAGCCGCAGGATCCTACGAGCAGTACTTC,CASSLAAGSYEQYF
TRBV5-4,.,.,TRBJ2-1,TGTGCCAGCAGCTGGCCCGCGCGGGGCAATGAGCAGTTCTTC,CASSWPARGNEQFF
TRBV7-9,.,.,TRBJ2-5,TGTGCCAGCAGCTTAGTACTACCCGTCGGAGAGACCCAGTACTTC,CASSLVLPVGETQYF
TRBV9,.,TRBD2,TRBJ2-5,TGTGCCAGCAGCCCGGGACTAGCGGGAGGGGAGACCCAGTACTTC,CASSPGLAGGETQYF
TRBV4-1,.,.,TRBJ2-7,TGCGCCAGCAGCCAAGAGGGCAGCCCTCGCCGGGAATGGGGCGAGCAGTACTTC,CASSQEGSPRREWGEQYF
TRBV7-2,.,TRBD1,TRBJ1-2,TGTGCCAGCAGCTCCAGGGGGCGCGGCTATGGCTACACCTTC,CASSSRGRGYGYTF
TRBV7-9,.,TRBD1,TRBJ1-3,TGTGCCAGCAGCTTAGCGCAGGGGGGATTCGGCACCATATATTTT,CASSLAQGGFGTIYF
TRBV11-2,.,TRBD1,TRBJ1-2,TGTGCCAGCAGCCCCCGGACAGGGAACTATGGCTACACCTTC,CASSPRTGNYGYTF
TRBV28,.,.,TRBJ2-4,TGTGCCAGCAGTAAGGGGGGGGATGCCAAAAACATTCAGTACTTC,CASSKGGDAKNIQYF
TRBV7-9,.,TRBD2,TRBJ2-3,TGTGCCAGCAGCCGGACCGGGACTACCCCCCAGCAGTATTTT,CASSRTGTTPQQYF
TRBV4-1,.,TRBD1,TRBJ2-7,TGCGCCAGCAGCATGCCGGGACAGGGAAGGTACGAGCAGTACTTC,CASSMPGQGRYEQYF
TRBV4-3,.,TRBD1,TRBJ2-1,TGCGCCAGCAGCCAAGGGACAGGGTGGGGCAATGAGCAGTTCTTC,CASSQGTGWGNEQFF
TRBV10-1,.,.,TRBJ2-1,TGCGCCAGCAGTGAGTCGACTGCCAGAAGCGCATACACACATGAGCAGTTCTTC,CASSESTARSAYTHEQFF
TRBV20-1,.,.,TRBJ1-1,TGCAGTGCTAGAGGAACAGGGGCTTTCTTT,CSARGTGAFF
TRBV7-2,.,TRBD2,TRBJ2-1,TGTGCCAGCACGACGACTCTACTAGCGGGGGGCGGGAATGAGCAGTTCTTC,CASTTTLLAGGGNEQFF
TRBV9,.,TRBD1,TRBJ1-1,TGTGCCAGCAGCGTAGCTACAACAGGGGGCAACCTTGAAGCTTTCTTT,CASSVATTGGNLEAFF